The 28 T cell receptor beta chains listed next were all sequenced from one sample in a study of cytomegalovirus exposure and HLA in healthy donors. Both 60 Vbeta primers and 13 Jbeta primers went into the PCR. The assay was immunoSEQ multiplex PCR, and TCRdb's table has in-frame clones only and misses some. The repertoire holds roughly 100,000 clones, 70% to 80% seen once, with 8.5% to 10% in the top ten. Sequencing input: PBMCs. These receptors were obtained from a male donor in good health and CMV-seropositive.

The V and J genes are TRBV2 and TRBJ2-1; TRBD2 might be the D (5 bases). The germline V and J ends were trimmed by 5 bases and 6 bases, with 11 bases remaining between them. This CDR3 comprises 13 residues. The V gene's germline CDR1 is SNHLY and CDR2 FYNNEI. CDR3 region: CASSIRGLNEQFF. In DNA, the CDR3 is TGTGCCAGCAGTATCCGGGGTCTCAATGAGCAGTTCTTC.

This clone came up once. This rearrangement joins TRBV9 to TRBJ2-7; 13 bases fit TRBD2. Germline loops: CDR1 SGDLS, CDR2 YYNGEE. The CDR3 runs to 15 residues. Unmatched junction bases numbered 6, after V lost 4 bases and J lost 5 bases. CDR3: CASSPRTSGSHEQYF. CDR3 coding DNA: TGTGCCAGCAGCCCACGGACTAGCGGGAGTCACGAGCAGTACTTC.

This CDR3 reads CASGSPSGRGEQYF. The CDR3 DNA follows: TGTGCCAGCGGATCCCCTAGCGGGAGAGGAGAGCAGTACTTC. V is TRBV28 and J is TRBJ2-7, with TRBD2 matching over 10 bases. Germline values: CDR1 MDHEN, CDR2 SYDVKM. The CDR3 loop spans 14 amino acids. V was clipped by 8 bases and J by 7 bases; unmatched bases: 11.

The rearrangement uses TRBV28 and TRBJ1-2; 12 bases are shared with TRBD1. Germline assignment: CDR1 MDHEN and CDR2 SYDVKM. This CDR3 has 15 residues. The trim removed 3 bases at V and 8 bases at J, leaving 7 bases unmatched. Here the CDR3 DNA reads TGTGCCAGCAGTTTTCCGGGACAGGGGGCGGGAGGCTACACCTTC. As protein: CASSFPGQGAGGYTF.

The J gene is TRBJ2-1, the V gene TRBV5-1; a weak D match, TRBD2 (5 bases). From germline, CDR1 is SGHRS and CDR2 YFSETQ. The germline V and J ends were trimmed by 1 base and 5 bases, with 7 bases remaining between them. The CDR3 runs 13 residues. The CDR3 loop reads CASSLPGNNEQFF. CDR3 nucleotides: TGCGCCAGCAGCTTGCCGGGAAACAATGAGCAGTTCTTC.

This chain links TRBV6-1 with TRBJ2-1; 7 bases are a match to TRBD1. The CDR3 contains 18 residues. The J segment lost 3 bases and the V segment lost 4 bases, leaving 15 bases of the junction unmatched. CDR1 MNHNS and CDR2 SASEGT come from the germline V gene. The CDR3 spells CASSGLSYRGVFYNEQFF. In DNA, the CDR3 is TGTGCCAGCAGTGGGCTCTCTTACAGGGGCGTCTTCTACAATGAGCAGTTCTTC.

The chain employs TRBV5-1 and TRBJ2-1; a possible D gene is TRBD2 (6 bases). Germline lookup yields CDR1 SGHRS and CDR2 YFSETQ. V lost 4 bases and J lost 7, with 12 bases in between. The CDR3 covers 13 residues. The CDR3 spells CASSDGGMNEQFF. CDR3 nucleotide sequence: TGCGCCAGCAGCGATGGGGGGATGAATGAGCAGTTCTTC.

The rearrangement links TRBV14 to TRBJ1-5; D is unclear. This CDR3 region has 16 residues. CDR1 is SGHDN, CDR2 FVKESK, per germline. V lost 0 bases to trimming and J lost 4 bases, with 13 bases between them. CDR3 in DNA: TGTGCCAGCAGCCAAGAGCCGGTTCGGTATAATCAGCCCCAGCATTTT. It is translated as CASSQEPVRYNQPQHF.

This clone turned up a few times. V is TRBV15 and J is TRBJ2-2; the match to TRBD2 covers 8 bases. The CDR3 has 17 amino acids. Germline-derived CDR1 and CDR2 are LNHNV and YYDKDF (reference sequence). After removal of 4 bases from V and 13 bases from J, the junction contained 20 bases not matched to a gene. In DNA form, the CDR3 reads TGTGCCACCAGCACGGAGAGGGCGGGAGGCCGCTTTCGGCGGCTGTTTTTT. The encoded protein is CATSTERAGGRFRRLFF.

This chain connects TRBV21-1 to TRBJ2-7; TRBD2, the D gene given by the table, was not confirmed from the DNA. TRBV21-1 has pseudogene status. The CDR3 is 18 residues long. The CDR3 DNA is TGTGCCAGCAGCAAAGCTAAGGCCCGGCTAGCGGAGTCCTACGAGCAGTACTTC. Translation gives CASSKAKARLAESYEQYF.

The chain links TRBV28 to TRBJ1-2; TRBD1 matches at 11 bases. V was clipped by 8 bases and J by 2 bases; unmatched bases: 7. Germline-derived CDR1 and CDR2 are MDHEN and SYDVKM. The CDR3 covers 15 residues. In DNA, the CDR3 is TGTGCCAGCTCTCCCCGGACAGGGGGCAACTATGGCTACACCTTC. Amino acid sequence: CASSPRTGGNYGYTF.

The chain is built from TRBV7-9 and TRBJ2-7, with a weak D call TRBD1 (5 bases). Per germline, CDR1 SEHNR and CDR2 FQNEAQ (reference sequence). This CDR3 is built from 12 residues. Deletions cut 8 bases from V and 3 bases from J, with 11 bases between. CDR3: CASSGRDYEQYF. As DNA, the CDR3 is TGTGCCAGCTCCGGCAGGGACTACGAGCAGTACTTC.

The genes are TRBV19 and TRBJ2-2, with D tentatively TRBD2 (7 bases). The CDR3 is 15 amino acids. V lost 6 bases to trimming and J lost 5 bases, with 16 bases between them. CDR1 and CDR2 from the germline V gene are LNHDA and SQIVND (reference sequence). In DNA form, the CDR3 reads TGTGCCAGTAGCAGGGAGGGGGGCGTGACCGGGGAGCTGTTTTTT. Protein sequence: CASSREGGVTGELFF.

The V gene is TRBV7-2, the J gene TRBJ2-2; 8 positions match TRBD2. Trimming removed 1 base from V and 5 bases from J; junction bases left unmatched: 3. The CDR3 contains 15 residues. Germline V gives CDR1 SGHTA, CDR2 FQGNSA. CDR3 sequence reads: CASSLGRGGTGELFF. The CDR3 DNA reads as TGTGCCAGCAGCTTAGGACGGGGGGGGACCGGGGAGCTGTTTTTT. The whole variable domain, remainder taken from reference TRBV7-2 and TRBJ2-2, is GAGVSQSPSNKVTEKGKDVELRCDPISGHTALYWYRQSLGQGLEFLIYFQGNSAPDKSGLPSDRFSAERTGGSVSTLTIQRTQQEDSAVYLCASSLGRGGTGELFFGEGSRLTVL.

This chain uses TRBV2 with TRBJ2-2; possibly TRBD2 for D (5 bases). The CDR3 sequence is 13 residues long. The V end was cut by 8 bases, the J end by 7 bases, with 14 bases between. CDR1 SNHLY and CDR2 FYNNEI come from the germline V gene. The CDR3 reads CASDWTPGGELFF. CDR3 DNA sequence: TGTGCCAGCGATTGGACTCCGGGCGGGGAGCTGTTTTTT. Supplemented by reference TRBV2 and TRBJ2-2, the full variable domain reads EPEVTQTPSHQVTQMGQEVILRCVPISNHLYFYWYRQILGQKVEFLVSFYNNEISEKSEIFDDQFSVERPDGSNFTLKIRSTKLEDSAMYFCASDWTPGGELFFGEGSRLTVL.

Notes on this clone: This specimen includes other DNA sequences encoding the same CDR3. The V gene is TRBV5-4, the J gene TRBJ2-1, with D unresolved. Deletions cut 0 bases from V and 7 bases from J, with 5 bases between. CDR3 length equals 12 residues. Per germline, CDR1 SGHNT and CDR2 YYREEE (reference sequence). As DNA, the CDR3 is TGTGCCAGCAGCTTGGATAGAAATGAGCAGTTCTTC. This codes for CASSLDRNEQFF.

This chain connects TRBV28 to TRBJ1-2, with 10 bases identical to TRBD1. V lost 4 bases to trimming and J lost 4 bases; unmatched junction nucleotides: 6. Germline loops: CDR1 MDHEN, CDR2 SYDVKM. The CDR3 loop spans 15 amino acids. The CDR3 reads CASSSPTGGGYGYTF. CDR3 in DNA: TGTGCCAGCAGTTCCCCGACAGGGGGCGGCTATGGCTACACCTTC.

This clone was seen more than once but under ten times. V usage is TRBV28 and J usage is TRBJ1-5; a possible D gene is TRBD1 (6 bases). The CDR3 totals 14 residues. Germline CDR1 reads MDHEN; CDR2 reads SYDVKM. V dropped 10 bases and J dropped 6 bases, with 19 bases sitting between them. CDR3 region: CAIRRPGEGQPQHF. CDR3 nucleotide sequence: TGTGCCATCCGAAGGCCAGGGGAAGGTCAGCCCCAGCATTTT. Full variable domain (missing parts from reference TRBV28 and TRBJ1-5): DVKVTQSSRYLVKRTGEKVFLECVQDMDHENMFWYRQDPGLGLRLIYFSYDVKMKEKGDIPEGYSVSREKKERFSLILESASTNQTSMYLCAIRRPGEGQPQHFGDGTRLSIL.

The chain employs TRBV19 and TRBJ2-2; TRBD1 is a possible D gene (6 bases). Trimming took off 10 bases at V and 3 bases at J, with 12 bases between the two ends. The CDR3 sequence is 13 residues long. Germline lookup yields CDR1 LNHDA and CDR2 SQIVND (reference sequence). CDR3 loop: CATYRADTGELFF. CDR3 in DNA: TGTGCCACCTACAGGGCTGACACCGGGGAGCTGTTTTTT.

This chain links TRBV5-4 with TRBJ2-3; 10 nucleotides match TRBD2. Germline V lookup: CDR1 SGHNT, CDR2 YYREEE (reference sequence). The CDR3 is 15 residues long. V shed 4 bases, J shed 4 bases, and the junction held 6 bases outside the gene matches. CDR3 protein: CASSPRLAGADTQYF. In DNA, the CDR3 is TGTGCCAGCAGCCCCCGGCTAGCGGGAGCAGATACGCAGTATTTT. The whole variable domain, remainder taken from reference TRBV5-4 and TRBJ2-3, is ETGVTQSPTHLIKTRGQQVTLRCSSQSGHNTVSWYQQALGQGPQFIFQYYREEENGRGNFPPRFSGLQFPNYSSELNVNALELDDSALYLCASSPRLAGADTQYFGPGTRLTVL.

This chain uses TRBV6-1 with TRBJ2-7, with 9 positions matching TRBD1. Unmatched junction bases numbered 3, after V lost 7 bases and J lost 2 bases. The CDR3 is 13 amino acids. Germline CDR1 reads MNHNS; CDR2 reads SASEGT. CDR3 sequence: CASTRDRAYEQYF. The CDR3 DNA is TGTGCCAGCACCCGGGACAGGGCCTACGAGCAGTACTTC.

This clone was seen a single time. V and J are TRBV7-7 and TRBJ2-1; 10 bases align to TRBD2. V trimming: 1 base; J trimming: 8 bases; junction bases outside the gene matches: 5. The CDR3 loop spans 15 amino acids. Germline CDR1 SSHAT, CDR2 FNYEAQ (reference sequence). This CDR3 is CASSLGLAGAHEQFF. The CDR3 DNA is TGTGCCAGCAGCTTAGGTCTAGCGGGAGCCCATGAGCAGTTCTTC.

The V call is TRBV2, the J call TRBJ2-1; the match to TRBD1 covers 7 bases. The junction had 7 bases not matched to a gene; V was cut back by 3 bases and J by 2 bases. CDR1 and CDR2 (germline): SNHLY, FYNNEI. The CDR3 is 16 residues long. Written as DNA, the CDR3 is TGTGCCAGCAGTGAGTGGGACAGAGCAGCCTACAATGAGCAGTTCTTC. As protein: CASSEWDRAAYNEQFF.

The chain couples TRBV7-6 to TRBJ2-1; 10 nucleotides line up with TRBD2. J was trimmed by 5 bases and V by 1 base; bases with no gene match: 5. This CDR3 spans 16 amino acids. Germline V gives CDR1 SGHVS, CDR2 FNYEAQ. CDR3 residues: CASSLESSGGNNEQFF. In DNA, the CDR3 is TGTGCCAGCAGCTTAGAGTCTAGCGGGGGAAACAATGAGCAGTTCTTC.

The chain uses TRBV6-5 and TRBJ2-1; D perhaps matches TRBD2 (5 bases). CDR1 and CDR2 from the germline V gene are MNHEY and SVGAGI. V was pared by 7 bases and J by 7 bases, with 14 bases between. The CDR3 sequence is 13 residues long. Here the CDR3 DNA reads TGTGCCAGCACCCAGGACTGGGCTAATGAGCAGTTCTTC. It yields the protein CASTQDWANEQFF.

V gene TRBV7-9 combines with J gene TRBJ1-1; 9 bases map to TRBD1. The CDR3 contains 15 residues. Germline loops: CDR1 SEHNR, CDR2 FQNEAQ (reference sequence). Unmatched junction bases numbered 3, after V lost 3 bases and J lost 1 base. CDR3 sequence reads: CASSFWDRENTEAFF. In nucleotides, the CDR3 is TGTGCCAGCAGCTTCTGGGACAGGGAGAACACTGAAGCTTTCTTT.

The V gene is TRBV19, the J gene TRBJ2-7; TRBD1 matches at 8 bases. With V trimmed by 6 bases and J by 5 bases, 6 bases remained unmatched. CDR1 and CDR2 from the germline V gene are LNHDA and SQIVND (reference sequence). CDR3 length equals 13 residues. CDR3 sequence (DNA): TGTGCCAGTAGGAAGCAGGGGGCGCACGAGCAGTACTTC. It translates to CASRKQGAHEQYF.

The chain is built from TRBV4-3 and TRBJ2-7, with 8 bases aligning to TRBD1. J gave up 7 bases and V 1 base, and 0 bases lay outside the gene matches. Germline CDR1 reads LGHNA; CDR2 reads YSLEER. There are 12 residues in the CDR3. The CDR3 spells CASSQGDREQYF. CDR3 in DNA: TGCGCCAGCAGCCAAGGGGACAGGGAGCAGTACTTC.